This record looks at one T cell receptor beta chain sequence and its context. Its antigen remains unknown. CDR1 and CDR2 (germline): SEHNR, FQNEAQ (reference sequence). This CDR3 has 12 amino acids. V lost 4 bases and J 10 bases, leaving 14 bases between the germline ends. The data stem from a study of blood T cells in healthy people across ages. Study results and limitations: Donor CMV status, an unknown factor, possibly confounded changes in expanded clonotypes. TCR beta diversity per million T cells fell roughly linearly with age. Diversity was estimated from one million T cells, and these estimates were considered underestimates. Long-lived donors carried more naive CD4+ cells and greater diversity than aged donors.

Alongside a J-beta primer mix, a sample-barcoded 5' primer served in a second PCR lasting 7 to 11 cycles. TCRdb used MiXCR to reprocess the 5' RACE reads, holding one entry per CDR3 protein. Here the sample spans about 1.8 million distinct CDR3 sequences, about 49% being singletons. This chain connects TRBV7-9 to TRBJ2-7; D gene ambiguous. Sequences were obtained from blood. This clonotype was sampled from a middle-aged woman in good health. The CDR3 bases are TGTGCCAGCAGCTCAAGCAAGTTAGTCCAGTACTTC. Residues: CASSSSKLVQYF.